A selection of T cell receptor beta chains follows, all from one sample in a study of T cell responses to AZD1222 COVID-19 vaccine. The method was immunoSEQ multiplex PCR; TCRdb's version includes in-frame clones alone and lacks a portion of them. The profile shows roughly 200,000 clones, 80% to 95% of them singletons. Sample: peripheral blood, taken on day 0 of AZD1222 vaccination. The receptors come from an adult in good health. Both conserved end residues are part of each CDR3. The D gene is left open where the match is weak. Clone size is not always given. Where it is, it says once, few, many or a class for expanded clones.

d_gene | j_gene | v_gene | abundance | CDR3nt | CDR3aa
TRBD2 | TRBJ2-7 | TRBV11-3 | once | TGTGCCAGCAGCTTAAGCGGGGGGATCTCCTACGAGCAGTACTTC | CASSLSGGISYEQYF
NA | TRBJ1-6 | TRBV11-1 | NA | TGTGCCAGCAGCTTCAGGGGAAGCTCCTATAATTCACCCCTCCACTTT | CASSFRGSSYNSPLHF
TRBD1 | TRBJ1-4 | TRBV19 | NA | TGTGCCAGTAGTATAGCAGGGGGGGAAAAACTGTTTTTT | CASSIAGGEKLFF
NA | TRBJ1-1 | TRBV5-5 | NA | TGTGCCAGCAGCTTGGAGAGGTTTGGGACTGAAGCTTTCTTT | CASSLERFGTEAFF
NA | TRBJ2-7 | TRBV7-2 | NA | TGTGCCAGCAGCCCCGGGGACCCAAGCTCCTACGAGCAGTACTTC | CASSPGDPSSYEQYF
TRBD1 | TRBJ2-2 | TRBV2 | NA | TGTGCCAGCACGGGGACAGGGGTGAGAGGATGGAACACCGGGGAGCTGTTTTTT | CASTGTGVRGWNTGELFF
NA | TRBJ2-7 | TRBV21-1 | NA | TGTGCCAGCAGCAAAGTAGCAGCGGTATTGCACGAGCAGTACTTC | CASSKVAAVLHEQYF
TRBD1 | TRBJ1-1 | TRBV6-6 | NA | TGTGCCAGCACCCGGGACAGGGGTAATACGAGGACTGAAGCTTTCTTT | CASTRDRGNTRTEAFF
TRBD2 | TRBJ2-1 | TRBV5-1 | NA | TGCGCCAGCAGCCGAAGACTAGCGGGGGGGCGCGATGAGCAGTTCTTC | CASSRRLAGGRDEQFF
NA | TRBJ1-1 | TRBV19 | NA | TGTGCCAGTAGTATAGGGATTCGGTCTTCGAACACTGAAGCTTTCTTT | CASSIGIRSSNTEAFF
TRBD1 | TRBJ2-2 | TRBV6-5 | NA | TGTGCCAGCCAGGGGGAGTACACCGGGGAGCTGTTTTTT | CASQGEYTGELFF
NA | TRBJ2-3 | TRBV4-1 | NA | TGCGCCAGCAGCCAACGGGGGACTGGCACAGATACGCAGTATTTT | CASSQRGTGTDTQYF
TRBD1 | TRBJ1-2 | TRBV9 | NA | TGTGCCAGCAGCCCGCGACAGGGGAAAAAGGGTGGCTACACCTTC | CASSPRQGKKGGYTF
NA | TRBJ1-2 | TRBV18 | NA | TGTGCCAGCTCACCCTATGAAAGGACGGACGGCTACACCTTC | CASSPYERTDGYTF
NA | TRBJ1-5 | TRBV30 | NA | TGTGCCTTGTCGCCTGGGACATCACATCAGCCCCAGCATTTT | CALSPGTSHQPQHF
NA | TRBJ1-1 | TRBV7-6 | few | TGTGCCAGCAGCCGCTCGGGACACCTGTCTCCCACTGAAGCTTTCTTT | CASSRSGHLSPTEAFF
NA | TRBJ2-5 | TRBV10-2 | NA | TGCGCCAGCAGTGAAGGACCGCGAGCTGAAGAGACCCAGTACTTC | CASSEGPRAEETQYF
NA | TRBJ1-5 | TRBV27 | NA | TGTGCCAGCAGTGCCTGGGGCCTTAATCAGCCCCAGCATTTT | CASSAWGLNQPQHF
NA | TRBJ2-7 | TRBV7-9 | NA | TGTGCCAGCAGCTCGGGGGCGGGTACCTACGAGCAGTACTTC | CASSSGAGTYEQYF
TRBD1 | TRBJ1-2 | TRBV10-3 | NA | TGTGCCATCAGTGACGGGACAGGGAAGGATGGCTACACCTTC | CAISDGTGKDGYTF
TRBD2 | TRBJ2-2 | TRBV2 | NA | TGTGCCAGCAGTGAAGTCCCTAGCGGGGGAGGCGGGGAGCTGTTTTTT | CASSEVPSGGGGELFF
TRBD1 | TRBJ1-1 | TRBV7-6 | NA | TGTGCCAGCAGCTTAAGGACAGGGGGCGAATTAGCTTTCTTT | CASSLRTGGELAFF
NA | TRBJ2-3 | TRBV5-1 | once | TGCGCCAGCAGCTTTAGCACAGATACGCAGTATTTT | CASSFSTDTQYF
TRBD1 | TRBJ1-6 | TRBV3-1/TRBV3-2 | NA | TGTGCCAGCTACAGGGGCCCCGCTAATTCACCCCTCCACTTT | CASYRGPANSPLHF
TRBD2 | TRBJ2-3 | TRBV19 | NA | TGTGCCAGTAGCTCCAGCGGGGGGTTCACAGATACGCAGTATTTT | CASSSSGGFTDTQYF
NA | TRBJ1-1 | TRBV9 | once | TGTGCCAGCAGCGTAGTTCCGGGCGAAGCTTTCTTT | CASSVVPGEAFF
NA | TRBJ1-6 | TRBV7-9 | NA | TGTGCCAGCAGCTCGAGCCTCTCCTATAATTCACCCCTCCACTTT | CASSSSLSYNSPLHF
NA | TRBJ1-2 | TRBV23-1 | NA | TGCGCCAGCAGTCAATCCCGTGGGGGCTACACCTTC | CASSQSRGGYTF
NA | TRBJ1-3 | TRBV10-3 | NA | TGTGCCATCAAGGGCGAGGGGCCGAGCTCTGGAAACACCATATATTTT | CAIKGEGPSSGNTIYF
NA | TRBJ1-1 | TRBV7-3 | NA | TGTGCCAGCAGCTTACAGGGAGGGAACACTGAAGCTTTCTTT | CASSLQGGNTEAFF
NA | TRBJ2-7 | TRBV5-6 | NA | TGTGCCAGCAGCCTCCCGGGACTCGGCTACGAGCAGTACTTC | CASSLPGLGYEQYF
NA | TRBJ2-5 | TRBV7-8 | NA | TGTGCCAGCAGCGTACAAGGTCAGGGTGTCGGCCAAGAGACCCAGTACTTC | CASSVQGQGVGQETQYF
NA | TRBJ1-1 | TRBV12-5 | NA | TGTGCTAGTGGTCCGGGGGCAGAAGCTTTCTTT | CASGPGAEAFF
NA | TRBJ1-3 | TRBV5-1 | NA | TGCGCCAGCAGCTCCCAGGGATCGGGAAACACCATATATTTT | CASSSQGSGNTIYF
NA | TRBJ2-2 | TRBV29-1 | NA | TGCAGCGTTGAGTGGGGTTGGGCCGGGGAGCTGTTTTTT | CSVEWGWAGELFF
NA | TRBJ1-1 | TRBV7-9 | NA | TGTGCCAGCAGCCCTGGACGCGCTGAAGCTTTCTTT | CASSPGRAEAFF
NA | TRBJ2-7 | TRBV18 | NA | TGTGCCAGCTCACCCACGGAAACCTACGAGCAGTACTTC | CASSPTETYEQYF
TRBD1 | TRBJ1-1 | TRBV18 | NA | TGTGCCAGCTCATCAGCGGGACAGGGTTTGGCTGAAGCTTTCTTT | CASSSAGQGLAEAFF
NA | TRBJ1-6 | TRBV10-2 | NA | TGCGCCAGCCGCGCGGGCCCTAATTCACCCCTCCACTTT | CASRAGPNSPLHF
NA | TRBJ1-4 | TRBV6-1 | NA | TGTGCCAGCAGTGAAAACGGTATTAATGAAAAACTGTTTTTT | CASSENGINEKLFF
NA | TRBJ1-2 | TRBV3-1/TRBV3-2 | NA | TGTGCCAGCAGCCAAGATGAAGTGAAACTCTATGGCTACACCTTC | CASSQDEVKLYGYTF
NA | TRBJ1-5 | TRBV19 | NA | TGTGCCAGTACCCTGACTTCGGGTCAGCCCCAGCATTTT | CASTLTSGQPQHF
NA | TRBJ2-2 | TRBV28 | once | TGTGCCGCTACTCCAAACGGGAGAAACACCGGGGAGCTGTTTTTT | CAATPNGRNTGELFF
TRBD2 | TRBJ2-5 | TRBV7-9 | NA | TGTGCCAGCAGCTCCGGACTAGCGGGGACCCAGTACTTC | CASSSGLAGTQYF
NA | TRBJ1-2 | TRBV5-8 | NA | TGTGCCAGCACCGCGGATCGGGGGGGCTACACCTTC | CASTADRGGYTF
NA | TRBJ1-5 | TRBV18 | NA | TGTGCCAGCTCACCCCAACAGGGTATCGATCAGCCCCAGCATTTT | CASSPQQGIDQPQHF
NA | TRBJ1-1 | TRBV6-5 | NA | TGTGCCAGCAGTTACTCGAGAATGAACACTGAAGCTTTCTTT | CASSYSRMNTEAFF
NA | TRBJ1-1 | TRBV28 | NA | TGTGCCAGCAGTTTGGGGGGGCGCGGGAACACTGAAGCTTTCTTT | CASSLGGRGNTEAFF
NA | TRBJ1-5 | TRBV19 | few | TGTGCCAGTAGTTTGGGCCGACCTGGGGGCAATCAGCCCCAGCATTTT | CASSLGRPGGNQPQHF
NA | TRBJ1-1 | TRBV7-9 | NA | TGTGCCAGCAGCAGAATCCGGGACGTTGGAGCTTTCTTT | CASSRIRDVGAFF
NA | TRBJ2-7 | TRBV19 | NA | TGTGCCAGCCTACAGGGAAACGGCGAGCAGTACTTC | CASLQGNGEQYF
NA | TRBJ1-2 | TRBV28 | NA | TGTGCCAGCAGTTTATTAGGCGAGTATGGCTACACCTTC | CASSLLGEYGYTF
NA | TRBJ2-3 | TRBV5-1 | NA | TGCGCCAGCAGCTTGACCCCCCTGCGGCTGAATACGCAGTATTTT | CASSLTPLRLNTQYF
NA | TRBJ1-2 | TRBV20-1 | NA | TGCAGTGCATCCAGGGAGTATGGCTACACCTTC | CSASREYGYTF
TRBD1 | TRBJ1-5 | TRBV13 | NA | TGTGCCAGCAGCTTATTTGGGACAGGGAATCAGCCCCAGCATTTT | CASSLFGTGNQPQHF